The T cell receptor beta chain described here comes from a study of tumor-infiltrating lymphocytes in primary liver carcinoma. The overall study: Regardless of tissue type, samples showed similar yields of roughly 3.5 to 7.13 million productive TCRbeta reads.

Unsorted bulk tissue of roughly 19-30 mg yielded co-extracted RNA and DNA. Treatment of the patients' primary liver carcinoma consisted of surgical resection. No patient had received treatment, and all had chronic HBV infection. About this clonotype itself: Its target is not known. A single base separates this from a much larger clone, so it may be a read error.

Total RNA (roughly 530 ng) served as template for TCR beta cDNA synthesis primed by a constant-region primer. The TCR beta library was amplified through three nested multiplex PCR rounds in a modified ARM-PCR procedure. TCRdb independently ran MiXCR on the multiplex PCR reads; one entry per CDR3 protein. Found here are 95,000 to 100,000 distinct CDR3 sequences, 65% to 75% of them singletons; the top ten hold 12%. Study results and limitations: Significantly greater top-250-clone fractions characterized tumors relative to blood (p = 0.039).

Material: liver tumor tissue from sampling region 2. This sample's subset: tumor region T2, inferior pole. This receptor was obtained from a woman aged 55-69 years with primary liver carcinoma and hepatitis B virus infection.

CDR3 protein: CARSLAGDSYEQYF. CDR3 in DNA: TGTGCCAGGAGCTTGGCCGGGGACTCCTACGAGCAGTACTTC. The gene calls are TRBV5-4 and TRBJ2-7, with D perhaps matching TRBD2 (5 bases). Looked up from germline, CDR1 is SGHNT and CDR2 is YYREEE (reference sequence). This CDR3 region has 14 residues.